This T cell receptor (beta chain) was sequenced during a study of early T cells in non-severe SARS-CoV-2 infection. About the research overall: The authors sequenced bulk RNA from unsorted whole blood, leaving chains unpaired. Study-wide points: A preference for anti-spike CD8 responses marked VDJdb matching, which missed private and CD4 specificities.

Trimming took 5 bases from V and 6 from J; bases not matched to a gene: 7. Germline V gene data show CDR1 as SEHNR and CDR2 as FQNEAQ (reference sequence). The CDR3 spans 15 residues. Turning to this clonotype: Antigen: not known.

One entry per CDR3 protein, called by TCRdb with MiXCR from the 5' RACE reads. In the table there are around 92,000 distinct CDR3 sequences, approximately 10% of which are singletons. Sequenced sample: whole blood. The chain joins TRBV7-9 to TRBJ1-6; TRBD1 agrees at 7 bases. The sequence derives from an adult who was a healthcare worker with PCR-confirmed SARS-CoV-2 infection or an uninfected control (not recorded which). CDR3 residues: CASSPTGQANSPLHF. The CDR3 nucleotides read TGTGCCAGCAGCCCTACAGGACAGGCTAATTCACCCCTCCACTTT.